Below are 16 T cell receptor beta chains sequenced from a single sample in a study of graft-versus-host responses after intestinal transplantation. Their antigens remain unidentified. The repertoire was sequenced with immunoSEQ multiplex PCR; TCRdb's copy has only in-frame clones and lacks some. This sample has about 59,000 clones, with about 94% found just once. The sequenced sample was unstimulated CD4+ T cells sorted from spleen or lymph node cells, obtained before transplant. Every receptor here comes from a human donor who was the organ donor for an intestinal transplant.

The genes are TRBV21-1 and TRBJ2-7; TRBD1 is taken as the D call from the table, unchecked against the DNA. TRBV21-1 is termed a pseudogene. The CDR3 is 13 amino acids. CDR3 sequence (DNA): TGTGCCAGCAGCCTACGACAGGGGGGCGAGCAGTACTTC. It translates to CASSLRQGGEQYF.

The chain employs TRBV6-1 and TRBJ1-6, with D perhaps matching TRBD1 (6 bases). Trimming shortened V by 4 bases and J by 16 bases, and 26 bases separated the two germline ends. Germline V gene data show CDR1 as MNHNS and CDR2 as SASEGT. The CDR3 has 16 amino acids. The CDR3 DNA reads TGTGCCAGCAGTGTTTCACAGGGAGTCCCTCGGCTCGGACTCCACTTT. This codes for CASSVSQGVPRLGLHF.

The chain carries TRBV2 and TRBJ2-7; tentatively, D is TRBD1 (6 bases). Deletions cut 7 bases from V and 3 bases from J, with 16 bases between. The germline V gene encodes CDR1 SNHLY and CDR2 FYNNEI. The CDR3 is 14 amino acids. The CDR3 protein is CASNKDRTVYEQYF. The CDR3 nucleotides are TGTGCCAGCAATAAGGACAGAACCGTCTACGAGCAGTACTTC. The whole variable domain, filled in from reference TRBV2 and TRBJ2-7, reads EPEVTQTPSHQVTQMGQEVILRCVPISNHLYFYWYRQILGQKVEFLVSFYNNEISEKSEIFDDQFSVERPDGSNFTLKIRSTKLEDSAMYFCASNKDRTVYEQYFGPGTRLTVT.

The chain carries TRBV7-2 and TRBJ2-2, with 8 nucleotides matching TRBD1. V lost 4 bases, J lost 4 bases, and 5 bases stayed unmatched. This CDR3 contains 15 residues. Per germline, CDR1 SGHTA and CDR2 FQGNSA. For the CDR3, the DNA is TGTGCCAGCAGCTGGACAGGGCAACGCACCGGGGAGCTGTTTTTT. It encodes CASSWTGQRTGELFF. The complete variable domain, with remaining parts taken from reference TRBV7-2 and TRBJ2-2, reads GAGVSQSPSNKVTEKGKDVELRCDPISGHTALYWYRQSLGQGLEFLIYFQGNSAPDKSGLPSDRFSAERTGGSVSTLTIQRTQQEDSAVYLCASSWTGQRTGELFFGEGSRLTVL.

This chain links TRBV7-3 with TRBJ2-3; 8 positions match TRBD2. The CDR3 totals 14 residues. V gave up 5 bases and J gave up 5 bases; unmatched junction bases: 6. CDR1 is SGHTA and CDR2 is FQGTGA in the germline V gene. In DNA form, the CDR3 reads TGTGCCAGCAGCCTCCGGGGGGGCCAAGATACGCAGTATTTT. Protein sequence: CASSLRGGQDTQYF. The whole variable domain, remainder taken from reference TRBV7-3 and TRBJ2-3, is GAGVSQTPSNKVTEKGKYVELRCDPISGHTALYWYRQSLGQGPEFLIYFQGTGAADDSGLPNDRFFAVRPEGSVSTLKIQRTERGDSAVYLCASSLRGGQDTQYFGPGTRLTVL.

V and J are TRBV4-1 and TRBJ2-1; D is unresolved. This CDR3 spans 14 amino acids. Trimming left V 1 base short and J 3 bases short, with 7 bases between. The germline V gene encodes CDR1 MGHRA and CDR2 YSYEKL. CDR3 nucleotide sequence: TGCGCCAGCAGCCAAGGTGGCCGCTACAATGAGCAGTTCTTC. Translated: CASSQGGRYNEQFF.

The CDR3 loop reads CAIRTLYTDTQYF. CDR3 in DNA: TGTGCCATCCGGACGCTGTACACAGATACGCAGTATTTT. The chain recombines TRBV10-3 with TRBJ2-3; D ambiguous. V lost 8 bases to trimming and J lost 2 bases, with 11 bases between them. Germline-derived CDR1 and CDR2 are ENHRY and SYGVKD. The CDR3 length is 13 residues.

The chain has TRBV7-2 and TRBJ2-2; 15 nucleotides match TRBD2. This CDR3 contains 18 residues. Germline values: CDR1 SGHTA, CDR2 FQGNSA. V dropped 4 bases and J dropped 3; count of bases not matched to a gene: 6. The CDR3 protein is CASSWGLAGGIYTGELFF. Here the CDR3 DNA reads TGTGCCAGCAGCTGGGGACTAGCGGGGGGTATTTACACCGGGGAGCTGTTTTTT. Full variable domain (remainder filled in from reference TRBV7-2 and TRBJ2-2): GAGVSQSPSNKVTEKGKDVELRCDPISGHTALYWYRQSLGQGLEFLIYFQGNSAPDKSGLPSDRFSAERTGGSVSTLTIQRTQQEDSAVYLCASSWGLAGGIYTGELFFGEGSRLTVL.

The chain uses TRBV20-1 and TRBJ1-2; no firm D call. The CDR3 loop spans 11 amino acids. Germline V gene data show CDR1 as DFQATT and CDR2 as SNEGSKA (reference sequence). Trimming removed 6 bases at V and 7 bases at J, with 12 bases between. The CDR3 here is CSASSGGGYTF. As DNA, the CDR3 is TGCAGTGCAAGCAGTGGTGGTGGCTACACCTTC.

V and J are TRBV18 and TRBJ1-1, with TRBD1 identical over 8 bases. Germline assignment: CDR1 KGHSH and CDR2 LQKENI. The CDR3 loop spans 16 amino acids. V shed 4 bases, J shed 1 base, and the junction held 8 bases outside the gene matches. The DNA for the CDR3 is TGTGCCAGCTCACAGACCTCGACAGGGGCGAACACTGAAGCTTTCTTT. Its translation is CASSQTSTGANTEAFF.

This clone has only a few counts. In nucleotides, the CDR3 is TGTGCCATCAACGGGGGCCCTGGAAACACCATATATTTT. Protein: CAINGGPGNTIYF. The V gene is TRBV10-3, the J gene TRBJ1-3; tentatively, D is TRBD1 (6 bases). This CDR3 has 13 amino acids. Germline V gene sequence: CDR1 ENHRY, CDR2 SYGVKD. Deletions cut 7 bases from V and 2 bases from J, with 9 bases between.

The CDR3 is CASSLAPGNYGYTF. The CDR3 DNA reads TGCGCCAGCAGCTTGGCCCCAGGGAACTATGGCTACACCTTC. The chain joins TRBV5-1 to TRBJ1-2; tentatively, D is TRBD1 (5 bases). CDR1 and CDR2 (germline): SGHRS, YFSETQ. There are 14 residues in the CDR3. Trimming removed 0 bases at V and 2 bases at J, with 8 bases between.

V is TRBV11-1 and J is TRBJ2-5; TRBD1 or TRBD2 may be the D gene (5 bases each). The germline gives CDR1 SGHAT, CDR2 FQDESV (reference sequence). Trimming pared 5 bases from V and 3 bases from J, leaving 19 bases between. The CDR3 spans 16 residues. DNA of the CDR3: TGTGCCAGCAGCCTAGGGAGAGGGGCTTGGGAAGAGACCCAGTACTTC. Amino acid sequence: CASSLGRGAWEETQYF.

This clone was seen just once. This chain uses TRBV7-2 with TRBJ2-5; the D is unclear. There are 16 residues in the CDR3. V was clipped by 3 bases and J by 5 bases, with 19 bases between them. CDR1 is SGHTA, CDR2 FQGNSA, per germline. The CDR3 coding sequence is TGTGCCAGCAGCTTGCAAAACGCGCCTGGGCGCGAGACCCAGTACTTC. It codes for CASSLQNAPGRETQYF.

CDR3 loop: CASSLTGYNEQFF. For the CDR3, the DNA is TGTGCCAGCAGCTTGACTGGGTACAATGAGCAGTTCTTC. V usage is TRBV7-2 and J usage is TRBJ2-1; D remains ambiguous. The CDR3 has 13 residues. The germline CDR1 and CDR2 sequences are SGHTA and FQGNSA. Trimming removed 3 bases at V and 4 bases at J, with 7 bases between.

This clone was seen more than once but under ten times. The genes are TRBV7-2 and TRBJ2-3, with TRBD2 identical over 12 bases. The CDR3 contains 15 residues. CDR1 is SGHTA and CDR2 is FQGNSA in the germline V gene. The V and J ends lost 1 base and 4 bases, in that order; junction bases with no gene match: 0. CDR3 bases: TGTGCCAGCAGCTTAGGACTAGCGGGGGCAGATACGCAGTATTTT. This encodes CASSLGLAGADTQYF.